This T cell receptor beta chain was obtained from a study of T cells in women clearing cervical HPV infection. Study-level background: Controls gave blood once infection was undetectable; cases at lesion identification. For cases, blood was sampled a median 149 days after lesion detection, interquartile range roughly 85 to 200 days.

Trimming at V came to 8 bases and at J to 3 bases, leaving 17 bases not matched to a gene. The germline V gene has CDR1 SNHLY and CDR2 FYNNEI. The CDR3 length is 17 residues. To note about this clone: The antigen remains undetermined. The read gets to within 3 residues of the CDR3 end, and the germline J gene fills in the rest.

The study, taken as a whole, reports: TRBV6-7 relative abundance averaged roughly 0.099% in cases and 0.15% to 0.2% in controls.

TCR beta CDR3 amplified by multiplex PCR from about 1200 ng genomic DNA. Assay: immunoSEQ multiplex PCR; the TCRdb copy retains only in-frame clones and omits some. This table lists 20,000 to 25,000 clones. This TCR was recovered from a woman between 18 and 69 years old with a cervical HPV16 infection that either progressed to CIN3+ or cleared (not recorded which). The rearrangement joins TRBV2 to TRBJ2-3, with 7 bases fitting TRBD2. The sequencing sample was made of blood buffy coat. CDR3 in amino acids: CASAGRGGGSRTDTQYF. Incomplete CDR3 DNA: TGTGCCAGCGCTGGGAGGGGCGGGGGATCCCGTACAGATACG.